This T cell receptor (beta chain) originates from a study of graft-versus-host responses after intestinal transplantation. Overall study: Recipients across the board were started on anti-thymocyte globulin induction, then kept on tacrolimus and steroids for two to four years. The study's findings and limits: GvH clones occurred in recipient marrow; some first appeared in ileum or blood.

The CDR3 spans 16 residues. V lost 5 bases, J lost 1 base, and 7 bases stayed unmatched. Looked up from germline, CDR1 is SGHTA and CDR2 is FQGNSA. Using immunoSEQ multiplex PCR, the repertoire was profiled, and TCRdb retains in-frame clones only, with some absent. The data show tens of thousands of clones, with 85% to 95% seen just once and more than 0.15% held by the top ten. A remark on this clone: Its cognate antigen is unknown.

Sequencing was performed on unstimulated CD4+ T cells sorted from spleen or lymph node cells, taken before transplant. The clonotype originates from a human donor who was the organ donor for an intestinal transplant. The rearrangement uses TRBV7-2 and TRBJ2-4; 8 positions agree with TRBD1. Here the CDR3 reads CASSPRTGMAKNIQYF. CDR3 bases: TGTGCCAGCAGCCCCCGGACAGGGATGGCCAAAAACATTCAGTACTTC.